This T cell receptor beta chain was sequenced during a study of T cell repertoires in cytomegalovirus infection. Study-level information: Indications of both CMV infection and matching HLA type were provided by public TCR beta signatures. Study results and caveats: HLA-C-restricted CMV clonotypes gave the most frequent clonotype in two of eight donors. Frequencies of public TCR beta families were cumulated, and this identified carriers of CMV plus the relevant HLA.

The V end was cut by 0 bases, the J end by 8 bases, with 7 bases between. This CDR3 spans 12 amino acids. Germline values: CDR1 MGHRA, CDR2 YSYEKL. TCRdb re-derived calls from the reads in MiXCR, one entry per CDR3 protein. Found here are roughly 230,000 distinct CDR3 sequences, about a sixth of them singletons; the top ten hold 40% to 55%. This clonotype has a handful of counts. Its matching antigen is unknown. This chain uses TRBV4-1 with TRBJ1-2, with D hard to call. The sequence was obtained from a human donor in good health (CMV status not recorded). Some clones in this sample may be carry-over from other donors' samples. Sequenced sample: CD8+ T cells from PBMCs. The CDR3 bases are TGCGCCAGCAGCCAAGATGGTCCGGGCTACACCTTC. It yields the protein CASSQDGPGYTF.